This TCR beta chain is from a study of T cell responses to AZD1222 COVID-19 vaccine. CDR1 and CDR2 (germline): GTSNPN, SVGIG (reference sequence). Trimming took 3 bases from V and 4 from J, leaving 9 bases between them. CDR3 size: 12 residues. Sequencing used immunoSEQ multiplex PCR; TCRdb keeps in-frame clones, though not all of them. The profile covers some 96,000 clones, with roughly 84% appearing a single time and 12% to 15% taken by the ten largest. The sample consisted of peripheral blood, taken 28 days after the second AZD1222 dose. This chain connects TRBV30 to TRBJ1-1, with D unclear. The source is an adult who received the AZD1222 COVID-19 vaccine. The CDR3 DNA reads as TGTGCCTGGAGATGGAGGGCCACTGAAGCTTTCTTT. This codes for CAWRWRATEAFF. The full variable domain, in which reference TRBV30 and TRBJ1-1 provide the parts outside the CDR3, is SQTIHQWPATLVQPVGSPLSLECTVEGTSNPNLYWYRQAAGRGLQLLFYSVGIGQISSEVPQNLSASRPQDRQFILSSKKLLLSDSGFYLCAWRWRATEAFFGQGTRLTVV.